This TCR beta chain originates from a study of CD8 T cells in ankylosing spondylitis. Notes on this clonotype: Its cognate antigen is unknown.

Regarding the study as a whole: In ankylosing spondylitis blood, a motif of 7 to 9 highly homologous TCR beta variants appeared characteristic.

Germline V lookup: CDR1 SGHAT, CDR2 FQNNGV. The CDR3 has 12 residues. V lost 7 bases and J 1 base, leaving 6 bases between the germline ends. TCRdb itself ran the 5' RACE reads through MiXCR, one entry per CDR3 protein. The sample has approximately 400,000 distinct CDR3 sequences, 25% to 30% seen once. This chain uses TRBV11-2 with TRBJ2-3; D is ambiguous. This TCR derives from a male donor with ankylosing spondylitis. The sequenced sample consisted of blood, either unsorted or a sorted T cell fraction (not recorded which). The CDR3 is CASNRGTDTQYF. The CDR3 nucleotides read TGTGCCAGCAATAGGGGCACAGATACGCAGTATTTT.